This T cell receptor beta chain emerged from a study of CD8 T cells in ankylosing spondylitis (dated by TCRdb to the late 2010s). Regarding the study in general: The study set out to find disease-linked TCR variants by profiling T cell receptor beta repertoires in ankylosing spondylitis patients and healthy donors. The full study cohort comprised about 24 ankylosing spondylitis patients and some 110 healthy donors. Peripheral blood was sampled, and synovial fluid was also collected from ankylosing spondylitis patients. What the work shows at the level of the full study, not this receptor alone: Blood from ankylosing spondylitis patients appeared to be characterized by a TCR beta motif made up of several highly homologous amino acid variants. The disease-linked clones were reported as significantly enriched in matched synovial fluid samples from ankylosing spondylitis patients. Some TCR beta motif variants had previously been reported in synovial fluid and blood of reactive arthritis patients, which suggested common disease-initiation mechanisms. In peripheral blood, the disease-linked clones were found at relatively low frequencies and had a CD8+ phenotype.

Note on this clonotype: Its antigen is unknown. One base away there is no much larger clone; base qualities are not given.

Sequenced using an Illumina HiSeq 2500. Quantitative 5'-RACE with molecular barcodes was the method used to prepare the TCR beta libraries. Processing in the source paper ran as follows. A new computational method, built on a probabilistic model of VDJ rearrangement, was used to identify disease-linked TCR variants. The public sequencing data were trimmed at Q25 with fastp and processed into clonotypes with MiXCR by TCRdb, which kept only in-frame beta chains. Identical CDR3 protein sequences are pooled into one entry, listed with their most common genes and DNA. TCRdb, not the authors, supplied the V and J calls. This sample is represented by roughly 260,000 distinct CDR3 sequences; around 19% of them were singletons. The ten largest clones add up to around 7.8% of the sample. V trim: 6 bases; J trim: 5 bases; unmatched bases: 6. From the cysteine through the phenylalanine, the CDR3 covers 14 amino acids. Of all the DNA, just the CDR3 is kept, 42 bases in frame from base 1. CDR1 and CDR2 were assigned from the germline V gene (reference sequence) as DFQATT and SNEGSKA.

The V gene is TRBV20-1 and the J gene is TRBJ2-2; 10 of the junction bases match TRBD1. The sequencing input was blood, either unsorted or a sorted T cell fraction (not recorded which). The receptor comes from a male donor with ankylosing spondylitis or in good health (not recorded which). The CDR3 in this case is CSAAPGQGTGELFF. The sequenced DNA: TGCAGTGCGGCCCCGGGACAGGGGACCGGGGAGCTGTTTTTT.